The subject of this entry is one TCR beta chain. CDR3 length: 11 residues. The V end was cut by 11 bases, the J end by 5 bases, with 12 bases between. CDR1 and CDR2 (germline): MNHEY, SVGAGI. The data belong to a study of blood T cell repertoires in COVID-19. All enrollees were roughly 18 to 90 years old and from fewer than 25 US areas. Grouping used clinical history reported by participants in a survey and questionnaire. The authors' processing: Nucleated cell number was recorded as an estimate derived from reference gene primer amplification. Produced via immunoSEQ multiplex PCR; TCRdb's table is partial and in-frame only. D and trimming were read from the DNA, whereas the V and J calls and clone size are those reported in that table. Among approximately 180,000 clones, about 80% were seen once, and the ten largest hold 4.5% to 6.5%.

The sequencing sample was made of PBMCs or T cells enriched from blood (not recorded which). The chain uses TRBV6-5 and TRBJ2-5; D remains ambiguous. The receptor comes from a woman aged 60-70 years with acute COVID-19. The CDR3 nucleotides read TGTGCCTCCCAGGCTTTGGAGACCCAGTACTTC. This sequence encodes CASQALETQYF.